These 15 T cell receptor beta chains share one sample of origin, sequenced in a study of CD8 T cells in Susac syndrome. About 0.5 to 1 ug RNA was reverse transcribed with random hexamers. TCRdb independently ran MiXCR on the immunoSEQ multiplex PCR reads; one entry per CDR3 protein. The repertoire holds about 80,000 distinct CDR3 sequences, 93% seen once, with over 0.5% in the top ten. Sequenced material: CD4+ T cells from PBMCs. Every receptor here comes from a human donor with Susac syndrome.

This clonotype has just a few counts. The chain combines TRBV29-1 with TRBJ2-7; 9 bases are a match to TRBD1. This CDR3 contains 15 residues. With V trimmed by 7 bases and J by 5 bases, 15 bases remained unmatched. Germline CDR1 SQVTM, CDR2 ANQGSEA. The CDR3 spells CSASAPGQGNNEQYF. In DNA form, the CDR3 reads TGCAGCGCAAGTGCCCCGGGACAGGGAAACAACGAGCAGTACTTC.

The chain carries TRBV1 and TRBJ2-2; the DNA was not used to check the table's D call, TRBD2. TRBV1 has pseudogene status. The CDR3 is made up of 16 amino acids. CDR3 sequence (DNA): TGCACCAGCAGCCTCAAGGAGGGAATGAACACCGGGGAGCTGTTTTTT. This encodes CTSSLKEGMNTGELFF.

The rearrangement links TRBV29-1 to TRBJ2-7; D is ambiguous. Trimming stripped 4 bases from V and 2 bases from J, with 18 bases between. The germline gives CDR1 SQVTM, CDR2 ANQGSEA. The CDR3 runs 15 residues. The DNA of the CDR3 is TGCAGCGTTGTGTTTATAGAAGGCCTCGCCTACGAGCAGTACTTC. It codes for CSVVFIEGLAYEQYF.

This sequence joins TRBV30 and TRBJ2-1; 12 bases are shared with TRBD2. The CDR3 runs to 14 residues. Per germline, CDR1 GTSNPN and CDR2 SVGIG (reference sequence). The V and J ends lost 8 bases and 5 bases, in that order; junction bases with no gene match: 7. The CDR3 bases are TGTGCCCGCTCTGGACTAGCGGGAAACAATGAGCAGTTCTTC. As protein: CARSGLAGNNEQFF.

The V gene is TRBV4-1, the J gene TRBJ2-1; 10 bases are shared with TRBD2. This CDR3 contains 15 residues. The V gene end was trimmed by 1 base and the J gene end by 6 bases; junction bases not matched to a gene: 3. Germline V gene sequence: CDR1 MGHRA, CDR2 YSYEKL. The CDR3 is CASSQALAGANEQFF. The CDR3 DNA is TGCGCCAGCAGCCAAGCGCTAGCGGGGGCCAATGAGCAGTTCTTC.

V gene TRBV12-3 or TRBV12-4 combines with J gene TRBJ2-3, with 10 bases fitting TRBD2. With 2 bases clipped from V and 2 bases from J, the junction kept 7 bases outside the gene matches. The CDR3 spans 17 residues. As DNA, the CDR3 is TGTGCCAGCAGTTTAACCTGGACTAGCGGACCCACAGATACGCAGTATTTT. As protein: CASSLTWTSGPTDTQYF.

This chain links TRBV20-1 with TRBJ1-1, with D hard to call. Germline V gene sequence: CDR1 DFQATT, CDR2 SNEGSKA (reference sequence). Trimming shortened V by 7 bases and J by 4 bases, and 10 bases separated the two germline ends. The CDR3 is 11 amino acids. The DNA for the CDR3 is TGCAGTGTCTTACAGCTCACTGAAGCTTTCTTT. This codes for CSVLQLTEAFF.

The chain joins TRBV29-1 to TRBJ1-4; 11 nucleotides align to TRBD1. Germline CDR1 and CDR2: SQVTM and ANQGSEA. V shed 3 bases, J shed 8 bases, and the junction held 14 bases outside the gene matches. The CDR3 totals 17 residues. For the CDR3, the DNA is TGCAGCGTTGAGACCCTTTTTATGGGACAGGGGGACGAAAAACTGTTTTTT. It encodes CSVETLFMGQGDEKLFF.

The rearrangement links TRBV12-3 or TRBV12-4 to TRBJ2-1; a weak D match, TRBD1 (5 bases). The V and J ends lost 6 bases and 4 bases respectively, with 10 bases between them. The CDR3 contains 13 residues. The CDR3 sequence: CASRADRYNEQFF. CDR3 DNA: TGTGCCAGCAGGGCAGACAGATACAATGAGCAGTTCTTC.

The chain joins TRBV6-1 to TRBJ2-3; 7 bases are shared with TRBD1. Germline loops: CDR1 MNHNS, CDR2 SASEGT. J gave up 3 bases and V 4 bases, and 7 bases lay outside the gene matches. The CDR3 runs to 15 residues. The CDR3 spells CASSVNRGETDTQYF. For the CDR3, the DNA is TGTGCCAGCAGTGTGAACAGGGGAGAAACAGATACGCAGTATTTT.

V usage is TRBV5-4 and J usage is TRBJ1-2; D is uncertain. This CDR3 has 13 amino acids. The V and J ends lost 0 bases and 3 bases respectively, with 6 bases between them. Germline lookup yields CDR1 SGHNT and CDR2 YYREEE (reference sequence). The CDR3 region has the DNA TGTGCCAGCAGCTTGGGGCTCGACTATGGCTACACCTTC. Amino acids: CASSLGLDYGYTF. Filled out from reference TRBV5-4 and TRBJ1-2, the complete variable domain reads ETGVTQSPTHLIKTRGQQVTLRCSSQSGHNTVSWYQQALGQGPQFIFQYYREEENGRGNFPPRFSGLQFPNYSSELNVNALELDDSALYLCASSLGLDYGYTFGSGTRLTVV.

V is TRBV9 and J is TRBJ1-3; D not certain. This CDR3 has 16 amino acids. Per germline, CDR1 SGDLS and CDR2 YYNGEE. V lost 3 bases and J lost 2, with 15 bases in between. CDR3 amino acids: CASSEPTGRPGNTIYF. The CDR3 nucleotides read TGTGCCAGCAGCGAACCGACCGGGAGACCTGGAAACACCATATATTTT. The variable domain in full, completed from reference TRBV9 and TRBJ1-3, reads DSGVTQTPKHLITATGQRVTLRCSPRSGDLSVYWYQQSLDQGLQFLIQYYNGEERAKGNILERFSAQQFPDLHSELNLSSLELGDSALYFCASSEPTGRPGNTIYFGEGSWLTVV.

The rearrangement joins TRBV12-3 or TRBV12-4 to TRBJ1-4, with D uncertain. The V gene lost 4 bases and the J gene lost 3 bases, with 6 bases spanning the gap. The CDR3 loop spans 13 amino acids. CDR3 amino acids: CASSWQPNEKLFF. The DNA for the CDR3 is TGTGCCAGCAGTTGGCAGCCTAATGAAAAACTGTTTTTT.

V gene TRBV28 combines with J gene TRBJ2-7; no definite D call. The germline V gene encodes CDR1 MDHEN and CDR2 SYDVKM. V lost 5 bases, J lost 2 bases, and 7 bases lay in between. The CDR3 sequence is 12 residues long. The CDR3 nucleotides read TGTGCCAGCAGTCCCAGGCCCTACGAGCAGTACTTC. It encodes CASSPRPYEQYF.

The chain is built from TRBV7-2 and TRBJ1-4; D is unresolved. V was clipped by 3 bases and J by 7 bases, with 15 bases between them. From germline, CDR1 is SGHTA and CDR2 FQGNSA. There are 15 residues in the CDR3. CDR3 loop: CASSFTPIAGEKLFF. The CDR3 nucleotides are TGTGCCAGCAGCTTTACCCCTATCGCGGGTGAAAAACTGTTTTTT.